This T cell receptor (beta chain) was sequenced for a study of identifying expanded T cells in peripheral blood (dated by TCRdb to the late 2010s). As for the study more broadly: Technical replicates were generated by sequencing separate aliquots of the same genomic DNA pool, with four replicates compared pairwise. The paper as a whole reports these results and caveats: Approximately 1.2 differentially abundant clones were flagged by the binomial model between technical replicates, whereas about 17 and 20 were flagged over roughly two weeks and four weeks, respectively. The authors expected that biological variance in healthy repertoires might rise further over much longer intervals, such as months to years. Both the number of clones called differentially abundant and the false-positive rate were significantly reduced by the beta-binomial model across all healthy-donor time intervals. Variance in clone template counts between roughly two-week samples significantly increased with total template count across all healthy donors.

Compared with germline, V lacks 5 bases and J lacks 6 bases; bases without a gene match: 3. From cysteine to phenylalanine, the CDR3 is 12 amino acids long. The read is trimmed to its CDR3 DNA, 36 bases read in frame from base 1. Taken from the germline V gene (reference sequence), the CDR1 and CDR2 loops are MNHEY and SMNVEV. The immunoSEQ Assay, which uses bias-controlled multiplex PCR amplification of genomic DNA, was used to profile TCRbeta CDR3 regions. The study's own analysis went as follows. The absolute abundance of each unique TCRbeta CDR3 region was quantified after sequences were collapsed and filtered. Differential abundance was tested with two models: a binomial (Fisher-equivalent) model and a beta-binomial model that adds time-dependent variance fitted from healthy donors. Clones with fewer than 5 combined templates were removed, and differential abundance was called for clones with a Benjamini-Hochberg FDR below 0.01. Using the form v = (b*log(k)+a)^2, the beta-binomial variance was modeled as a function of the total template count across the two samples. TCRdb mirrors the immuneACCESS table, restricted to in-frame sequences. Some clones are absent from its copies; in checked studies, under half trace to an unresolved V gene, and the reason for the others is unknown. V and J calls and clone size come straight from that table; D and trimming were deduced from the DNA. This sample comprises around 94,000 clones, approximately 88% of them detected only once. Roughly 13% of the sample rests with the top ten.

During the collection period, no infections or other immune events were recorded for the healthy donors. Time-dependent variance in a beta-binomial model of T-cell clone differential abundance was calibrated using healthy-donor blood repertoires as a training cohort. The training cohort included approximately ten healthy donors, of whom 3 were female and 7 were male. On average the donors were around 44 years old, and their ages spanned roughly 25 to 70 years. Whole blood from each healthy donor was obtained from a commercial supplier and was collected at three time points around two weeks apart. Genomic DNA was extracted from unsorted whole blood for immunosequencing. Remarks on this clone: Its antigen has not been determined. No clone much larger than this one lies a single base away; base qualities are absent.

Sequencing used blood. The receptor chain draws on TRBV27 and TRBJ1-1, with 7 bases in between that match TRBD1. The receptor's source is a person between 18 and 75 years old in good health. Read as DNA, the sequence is TGTGCCAGCAGTCGAGGACAGGCTGAAGCTTTCTTT. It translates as CASSRGQAEAFF.